This T cell receptor beta chain was recovered during a study of blood T cell repertoires in COVID-19. Study-level information: Material from acute and convalescent COVID-19 was sourced from the United States, Italy and Spain. From T cells, B-cell-depleted T cells, or PBMCs came the material, which was cDNA or gDNA.

Original analysis: Estimation of nucleated cell counts was performed using reference gene primer amplification. Libraries were prepared by immunoSEQ multiplex PCR; TCRdb keeps only in-frame clonotypes and omits some of them. That table gives V, J and clone size, and the DNA gave D and trimming. The table shows around 170,000 clones, with approximately 89% occurring only once. V was shortened by 6 bases and J by 0 bases, with 12 bases between the two germline ends. The CDR3 has 15 residues. Germline CDR1 reads MRHNA; CDR2 reads SNTAGT. The J gene is TRBJ2-1, the V gene TRBV6-4; TRBD2 might be the D (5 bases). The receptor comes from a woman aged 25 to 39 with acute or convalescent COVID-19. Source material: peripheral blood. The CDR3 region is CASRGIGSSYNEQFF. For the CDR3, the DNA is TGTGCCAGCAGGGGTATTGGGAGCTCCTACAATGAGCAGTTCTTC.